Listed below are T cell receptor beta chains from one sample, sequenced in a study of response to subunit inactivated influenza vaccine. TCRdb used MiXCR to reprocess the RT-PCR reads, holding one entry per CDR3 protein. The profile shows 530,000 or so distinct CDR3 sequences, 14% of them singletons. The source was PBMCs from blood, collected 11 to 12 days after vaccination. The receptors were sampled from a man in his fifties who received an inactivated influenza vaccine. CDR3s leave out the opening cysteine and the closing phenylalanine or tryptophan.

v_gene	CDR3aa
TRBV20-1	SARTSPAETQY
TRBV6-5	ASSYSWTSGYEQY
TRBV7-2	ASKGSGGLSSYEQY
TRBV28	ASSLRSLGQLTYEQY
TRBV18	ASSRGYYEQY
TRBV5-6	ASSLTGGDTGELF
TRBV7-7	ASSPDSEGSGELF
TRBV12-3/TRBV12-4	ASSLAGAGSTEAF
TRBV3-1	ASSLKTGLAETQY
TRBV30	AWNPGGPYNEQF
TRBV2	ASKAGGVYEQF
TRBV20-1	SARDSQGARETQY
TRBV20-1	SARDFRDTSTDTRY
TRBV19	ASTSGNYNYGYT
TRBV10-3	ATNRDNEQF
TRBV30	AWSAIGTHGFYGYT
TRBV6-4	ASSESGGIDEQY
TRBV7-2	ASSERTGGPGELF
TRBV5-1	ASSFMITVPGETQY
TRBV7-9	ASSLAGGLVWKNEQF
TRBV7-8	ASSLEQTGSNQPQH
TRBV6-2/TRBV6-3	VSAKTVGQNIQY
TRBV29-1	SVGPGLTSTDTQY
TRBV2	ASGRAATNEKLF
TRBV10-1	ACAGTNLGEQY
TRBV9	ASSVLITGELF
TRBV7-9	ASSLTSTLGEAF
TRBV20-1	SARQCREETQY
TRBV29-1	SARLAGSSYNEQF
TRBV5-1	ASSTGTVAGETQY
TRBV12-3/TRBV12-4	ASSLAHGLGPQGVQF
TRBV5-1	ASSLIGVPNTEAF
TRBV3-1	ASSQLGFLAAIQETQY
TRBV7-2	ASSAGTGFNYGYT
TRBV11-2	ASSSTGGGTGELF
TRBV28	ASSTAGLPNTEAF